This entry is about one TCR beta chain. Its antigen is unknown. These data originate in a study of a mutant IDH1 vaccine in newly diagnosed glioma. Study-wide context: Commencement of vaccination occurred 4-6 weeks following radiotherapy alone, or concurrently with temozolomide cycles. Patients under treatment included about 60% males and 37.5% females and had a mean age of around 40 years.

Time point: week 11, during vaccination. Doses consisted of 300 ug of mutant IDH1 20-mer peptide each, paired with topical imiquimod. TCRdb's copy holds only in-frame clones and misses some; the assay was immunoSEQ multiplex PCR. Altogether about 40,000 clones are present, 84% being singletons, with the ten largest covering around 2.2%. The TCR comes from a man between 40 and 49 years old with glioma. This material consisted of PBMCs, taken from a glioma patient whose treatment included an IDH1 peptide vaccine.

In nucleotides, the CDR3 is TGTGCCAGCAGCTTGCCCGGAGGGTTGGATGGCTACACCTTC. Protein sequence: CASSLPGGLDGYTF. The rearrangement uses TRBV5-6 and TRBJ1-2; D remains unclear. Trimming shortened V by 1 base and J by 6 bases, and 13 bases separated the two germline ends. Looked up from germline, CDR1 is SGHDT and CDR2 is YYEEEE. CDR3 size: 14 residues.